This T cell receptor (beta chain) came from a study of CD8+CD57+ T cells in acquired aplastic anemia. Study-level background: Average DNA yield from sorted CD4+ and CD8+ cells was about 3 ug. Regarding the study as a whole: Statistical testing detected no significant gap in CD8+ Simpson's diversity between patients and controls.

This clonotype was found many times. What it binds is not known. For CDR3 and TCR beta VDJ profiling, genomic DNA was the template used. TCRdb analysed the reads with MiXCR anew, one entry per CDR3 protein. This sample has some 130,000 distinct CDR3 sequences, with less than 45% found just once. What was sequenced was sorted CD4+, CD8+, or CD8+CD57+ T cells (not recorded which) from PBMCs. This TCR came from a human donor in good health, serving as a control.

The CDR3, as DNA: TGTGCCAGCAGCCAAGCGGCGAGGGCCCCCTACAATGAGCAGTTCTTC. Protein sequence: CASSQAARAPYNEQFF. This chain uses TRBV4-2 with TRBJ2-1; maybe TRBD2 (5 bases). V lost 1 base and J 2 bases, leaving 12 bases between the germline ends. This CDR3 region has 16 residues. The germline V gene has CDR1 LGHNA and CDR2 YNFKEQ.